This entry describes one TCR beta chain. The clone's antigen remains unknown. One base away there is no much larger clone; base qualities are not given. The sample is drawn from a study of T cell repertoires in cytomegalovirus infection (dated by TCRdb to between 2018 and 2020). Notes on the research overall: Donor HLA type was relevant to the analysis, because carriage of CMV infection together with the matching HLA type was indicated by public TCR beta signatures. Study-wide conclusions, independent of this receptor: The ex vivo response was dominated by HLA-C-restricted CMV-specific TCR beta clonotypes, which also provided the single most frequent clonotype in two of eight donors. In both this cohort and an independent cohort of approximately 350 donors, the cumulative frequency of public TCR beta family members distinguished carriers of CMV infection plus the relevant HLA type.

V and J are truncated by 3 bases and 0 bases respectively, leaving an intervening sequence of 12 bases. CDR1 and CDR2, per the germline V gene (reference sequence), are MNHEY and SMNVEV. CDR3 length: 15 amino acids, cysteine to phenylalanine. The only DNA kept is the CDR3, 45 bases in frame from the first base. The listed sequencing device is Illumina HiSeq 1500. TCRdb applied fastp at Q25 and MiXCR to the public reads, then kept only in-frame beta chains. Each record represents a unique CDR3 protein, reported with the most common genes and DNA among its rows. For this sample there are fewer than 400,000 distinct CDR3 sequences; approximately 18% appear just once. Around 10% of the sample belongs to the ten largest clones.

Here the chain combines TRBV27 and TRBJ2-7, and perhaps TRBD1 as D gene, on 5 matching bases. The specimen was PBMCs. The clonotype originates from a human donor in good health (CMV status not recorded). Some clones in this sample may be carry-over from other donors' samples. The sequenced DNA: TGTGCCAGCAGTTTCAATAGGGGTACCTCCTACGAGCAGTACTTC. Translated, it reads CASSFNRGTSYEQYF.